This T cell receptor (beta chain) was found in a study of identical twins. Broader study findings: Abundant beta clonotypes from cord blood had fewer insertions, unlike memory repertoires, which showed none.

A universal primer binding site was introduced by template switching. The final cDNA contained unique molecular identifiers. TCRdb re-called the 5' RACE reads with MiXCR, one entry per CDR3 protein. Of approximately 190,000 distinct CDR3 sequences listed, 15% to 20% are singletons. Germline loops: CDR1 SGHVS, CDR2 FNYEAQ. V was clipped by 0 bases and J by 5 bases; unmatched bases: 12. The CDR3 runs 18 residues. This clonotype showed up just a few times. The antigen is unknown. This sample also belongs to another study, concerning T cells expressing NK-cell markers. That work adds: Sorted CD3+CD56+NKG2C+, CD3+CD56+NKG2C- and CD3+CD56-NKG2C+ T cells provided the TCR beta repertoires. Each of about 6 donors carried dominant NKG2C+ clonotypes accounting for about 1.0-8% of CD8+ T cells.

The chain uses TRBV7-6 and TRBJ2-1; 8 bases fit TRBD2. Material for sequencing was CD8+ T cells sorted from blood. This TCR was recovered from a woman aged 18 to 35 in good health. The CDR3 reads CASSLAAPGVAGNNEQFF. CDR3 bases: TGTGCCAGCAGCTTAGCGGCTCCAGGGGTAGCGGGGAACAATGAGCAGTTCTTC.